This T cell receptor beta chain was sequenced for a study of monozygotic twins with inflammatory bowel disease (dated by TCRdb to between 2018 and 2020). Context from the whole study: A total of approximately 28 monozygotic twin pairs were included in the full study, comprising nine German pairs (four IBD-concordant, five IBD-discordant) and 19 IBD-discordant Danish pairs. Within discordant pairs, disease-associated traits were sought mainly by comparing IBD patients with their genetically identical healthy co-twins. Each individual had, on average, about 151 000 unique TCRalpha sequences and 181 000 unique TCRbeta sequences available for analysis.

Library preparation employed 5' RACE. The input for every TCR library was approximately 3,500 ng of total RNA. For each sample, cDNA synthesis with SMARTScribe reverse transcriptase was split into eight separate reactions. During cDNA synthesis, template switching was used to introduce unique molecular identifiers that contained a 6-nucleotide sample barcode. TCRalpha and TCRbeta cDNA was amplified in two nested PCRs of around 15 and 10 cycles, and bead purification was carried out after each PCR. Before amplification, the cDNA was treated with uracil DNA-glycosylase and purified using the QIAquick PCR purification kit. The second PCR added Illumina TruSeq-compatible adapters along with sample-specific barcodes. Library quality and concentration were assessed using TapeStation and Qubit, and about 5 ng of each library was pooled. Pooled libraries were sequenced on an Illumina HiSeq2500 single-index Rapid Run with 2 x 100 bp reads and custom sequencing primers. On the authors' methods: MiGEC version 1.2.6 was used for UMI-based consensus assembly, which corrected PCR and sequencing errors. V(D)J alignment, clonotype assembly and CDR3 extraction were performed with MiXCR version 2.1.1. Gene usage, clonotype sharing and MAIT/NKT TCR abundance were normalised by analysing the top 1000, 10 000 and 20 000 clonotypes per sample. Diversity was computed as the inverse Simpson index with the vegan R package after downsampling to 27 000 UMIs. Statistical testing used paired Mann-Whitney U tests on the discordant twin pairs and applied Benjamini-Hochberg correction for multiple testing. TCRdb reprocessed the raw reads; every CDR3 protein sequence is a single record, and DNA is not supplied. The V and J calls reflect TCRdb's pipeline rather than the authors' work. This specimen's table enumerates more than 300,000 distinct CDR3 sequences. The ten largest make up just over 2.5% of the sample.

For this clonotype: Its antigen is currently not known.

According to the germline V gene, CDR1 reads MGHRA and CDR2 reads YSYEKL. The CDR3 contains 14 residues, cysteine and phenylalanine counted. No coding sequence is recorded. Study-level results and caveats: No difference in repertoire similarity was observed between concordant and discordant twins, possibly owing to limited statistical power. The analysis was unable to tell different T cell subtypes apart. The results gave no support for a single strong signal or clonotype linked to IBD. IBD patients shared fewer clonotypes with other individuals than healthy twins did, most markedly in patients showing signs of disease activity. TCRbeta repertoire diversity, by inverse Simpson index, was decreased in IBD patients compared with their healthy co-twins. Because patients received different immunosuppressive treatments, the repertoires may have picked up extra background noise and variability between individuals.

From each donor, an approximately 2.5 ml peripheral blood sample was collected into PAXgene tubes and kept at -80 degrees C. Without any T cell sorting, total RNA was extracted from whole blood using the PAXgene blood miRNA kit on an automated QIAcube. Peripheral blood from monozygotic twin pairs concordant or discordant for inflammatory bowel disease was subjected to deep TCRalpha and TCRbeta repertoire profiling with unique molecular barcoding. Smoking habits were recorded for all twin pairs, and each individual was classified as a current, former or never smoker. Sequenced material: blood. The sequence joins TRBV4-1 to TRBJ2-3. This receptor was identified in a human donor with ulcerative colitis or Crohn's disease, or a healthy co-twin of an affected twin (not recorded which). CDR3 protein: CASTRTVYTDTQYF.